Below, 7 T cell receptor beta chains from the same sample are listed, as sequenced in a study of T cell responses to AZD1222 COVID-19 vaccine (dated by TCRdb to the early 2020s). Library prep was done by the immunoSEQ multiplex PCR assay. Imported from immuneACCESS, the table was reduced by TCRdb to in-frame sequences with V and J called. These copies leave out some clones; in studies compared against another copy, an unresolved V gene accounts for under half, and the cause of the remainder is not known. This sample holds 65,000 to 70,000 clones; about 88% were observed only once. The ten largest clones capture roughly 8.3% of the sample. The intended sense of this specimen's time point label: baseline before first vaccination. Sample: peripheral blood, taken on day 0 of AZD1222 vaccination. Receptor source: an adult in good health.

The V and J genes are TRBV7-8 and TRBJ1-5, with no clear D. Trimming stripped 2 bases from V and 10 bases from J, with 12 bases between. Germline V gives CDR1 SGHVS, CDR2 FQNEAQ. The CDR3 contains 13 residues. CDR3 nucleotides: TGTGCCAGCAGCTTAACCCGGTCCGAACCCCAGCATTTT. Its translation: CASSLTRSEPQHF.

The chain has TRBV6-5 and TRBJ2-7; TRBD2 aligns across 12 bases. The germline V gene has CDR1 MNHEY and CDR2 SVGAGI. CDR3 length: 16 residues. The junction had 9 bases not matched to a gene; V was cut back by 4 bases and J by 5 bases. As DNA, the CDR3 is TGTGCCAGCAGTTTAACATCGACTAGCGGGAGACACGAGCAGTACTTC. Translated, it gives CASSLTSTSGRHEQYF.

The gene calls are TRBV2 and TRBJ1-5; D is perhaps TRBD1 (6 bases). This CDR3 contains 15 residues. Germline V gene lookup returns CDR1 SNHLY and CDR2 FYNNEI. V lost 5 bases to trimming and J lost 2 bases, with 13 bases between them. CDR3 region: CASSLQGRGNQPQHF. Written as DNA, the CDR3 is TGTGCCAGCAGTCTACAGGGTCGCGGCAATCAGCCCCAGCATTTT.

This rearrangement joins TRBV29-1 to TRBJ2-1; 13 nucleotides line up with TRBD2. The J segment lost 7 bases and the V segment lost 8 bases, leaving 8 bases of the junction unmatched. CDR1 is SQVTM, CDR2 ANQGSEA, per germline. This CDR3 has 14 amino acids. CDR3 protein: CSTGTSGKSNEQFF. The CDR3, as DNA: TGCAGCACCGGGACTAGCGGGAAGTCGAATGAGCAGTTCTTC.

V and J are TRBV7-9 and TRBJ2-1, with 8 bases aligning to TRBD2. With V trimmed by 5 bases and J by 10 bases, 13 bases remained unmatched. Germline V gene lookup returns CDR1 SEHNR and CDR2 FQNEAQ (reference sequence). The CDR3 loop spans 15 amino acids. Here the CDR3 reads CASSQLAELQWEQFF. For the CDR3, the DNA is TGTGCCAGCAGCCAACTAGCGGAGTTACAATGGGAGCAGTTCTTC.

The genes are TRBV7-9 and TRBJ1-6, with 10 bases that match TRBD1. V shed 3 bases and J 12 bases; nucleotides not matched to a gene: 5. The CDR3 runs 14 residues. CDR1 is SEHNR, CDR2 FQNEAQ, per germline (reference sequence). CDR3: CASSFPGTGVPLHF. CDR3 nucleotides: TGTGCCAGCAGCTTTCCAGGGACAGGGGTACCCCTCCACTTT.

The CDR3 spells CASSQRTGPNTEAFF. CDR3 nucleotide sequence: TGTGCCAGCAGCCAGCGGACAGGGCCGAACACTGAAGCTTTCTTT. V is TRBV5-4 and J is TRBJ1-1; 8 nucleotides agree with TRBD1. The CDR3 consists of 15 residues. The germline CDR1 and CDR2 sequences are SGHNT and YYREEE (reference sequence). Trimming took 4 bases from V and 1 from J; bases not matched to a gene: 6.